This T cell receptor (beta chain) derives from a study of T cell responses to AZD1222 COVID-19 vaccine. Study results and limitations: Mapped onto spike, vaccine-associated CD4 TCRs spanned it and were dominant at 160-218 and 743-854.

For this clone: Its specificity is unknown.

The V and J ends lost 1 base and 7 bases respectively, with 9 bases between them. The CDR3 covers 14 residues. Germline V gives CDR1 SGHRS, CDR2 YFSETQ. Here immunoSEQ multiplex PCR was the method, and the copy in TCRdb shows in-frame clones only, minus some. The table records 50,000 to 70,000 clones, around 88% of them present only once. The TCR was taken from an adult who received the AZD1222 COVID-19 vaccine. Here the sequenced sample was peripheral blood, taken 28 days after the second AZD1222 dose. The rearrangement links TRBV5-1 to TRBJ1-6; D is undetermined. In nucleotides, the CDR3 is TGCGCCAGCAGCTTGTTTGAGGAAAATTCACCCCTCCACTTT. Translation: CASSLFEENSPLHF.